This T cell receptor (beta chain) was sequenced during a study of control samples from healthy donors and cancer patients. Here immunoSEQ multiplex PCR was the method, and the copy in TCRdb shows in-frame clones only, minus some. This repertoire shows about 80,000 clones, roughly 90% found once; its top ten account for 4.5% to 7%. The material sequenced was blood. The sequence was collected from a man in his fifties or sixties in good health.

CDR3 region: CASSPREGAATEAFF. As DNA, the CDR3 is TGTGCCAGCAGCCCGAGGGAGGGGGCTGCCACTGAAGCTTTCTTT. The V call is TRBV7-2, the J call TRBJ1-1, with TRBD1 matching over 7 bases. This CDR3 is built from 15 residues. V dropped 5 bases and J dropped 4; count of bases not matched to a gene: 10. Germline-derived CDR1 and CDR2 are SGHTA and FQGNSA.